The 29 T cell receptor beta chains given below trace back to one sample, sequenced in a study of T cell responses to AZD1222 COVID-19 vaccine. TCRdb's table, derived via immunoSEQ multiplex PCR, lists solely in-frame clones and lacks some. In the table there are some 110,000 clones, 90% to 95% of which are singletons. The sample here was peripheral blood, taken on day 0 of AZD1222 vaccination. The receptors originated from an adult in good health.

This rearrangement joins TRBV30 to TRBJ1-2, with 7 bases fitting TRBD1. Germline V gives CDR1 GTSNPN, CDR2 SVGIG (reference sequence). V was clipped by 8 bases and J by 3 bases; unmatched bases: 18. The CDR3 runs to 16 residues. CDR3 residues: CASQAYGTAHYYGYTF. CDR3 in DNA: TGTGCCAGCCAAGCCTACGGGACAGCCCACTACTATGGCTACACCTTC.

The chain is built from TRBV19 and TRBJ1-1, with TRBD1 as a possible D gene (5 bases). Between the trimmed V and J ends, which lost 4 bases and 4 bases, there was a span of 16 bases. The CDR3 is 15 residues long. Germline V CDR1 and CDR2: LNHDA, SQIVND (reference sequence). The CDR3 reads CASSTLPGQGTEAFF. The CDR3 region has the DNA TGTGCCAGTAGTACCCTCCCGGGCCAGGGCACTGAAGCTTTCTTT.

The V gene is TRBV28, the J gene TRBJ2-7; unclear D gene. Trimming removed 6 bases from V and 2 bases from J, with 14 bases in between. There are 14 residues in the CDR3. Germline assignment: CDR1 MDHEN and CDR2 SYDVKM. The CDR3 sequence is CASRTTPPPYEQYF. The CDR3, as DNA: TGTGCCAGCAGAACGACACCCCCCCCCTACGAGCAGTACTTC.

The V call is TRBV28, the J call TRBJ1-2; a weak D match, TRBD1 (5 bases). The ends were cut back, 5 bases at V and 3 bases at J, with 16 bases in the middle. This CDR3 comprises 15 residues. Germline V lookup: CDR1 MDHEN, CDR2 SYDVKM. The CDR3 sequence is CASSLPGGSYYGYTF. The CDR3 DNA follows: TGTGCCAGCAGTCTTCCCGGGGGATCCTACTATGGCTACACCTTC.

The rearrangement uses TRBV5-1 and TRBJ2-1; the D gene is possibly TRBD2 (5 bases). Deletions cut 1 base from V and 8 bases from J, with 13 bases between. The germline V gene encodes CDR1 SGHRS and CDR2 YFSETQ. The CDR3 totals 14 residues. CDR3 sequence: CASSLTSFRDEQFF. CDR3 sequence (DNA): TGCGCCAGCAGCTTGACTAGTTTTCGCGATGAGCAGTTCTTC.

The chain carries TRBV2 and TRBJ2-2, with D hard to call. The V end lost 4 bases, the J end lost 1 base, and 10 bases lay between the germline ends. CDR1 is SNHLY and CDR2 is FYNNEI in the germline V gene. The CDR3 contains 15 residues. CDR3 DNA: TGTGCCAGCAGTGGGGTTGGGCGGAACACCGGGGAGCTGTTTTTT. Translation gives CASSGVGRNTGELFF. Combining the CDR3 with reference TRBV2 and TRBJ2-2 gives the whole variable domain EPEVTQTPSHQVTQMGQEVILRCVPISNHLYFYWYRQILGQKVEFLVSFYNNEISEKSEIFDDQFSVERPDGSNFTLKIRSTKLEDSAMYFCASSGVGRNTGELFFGEGSRLTVL.

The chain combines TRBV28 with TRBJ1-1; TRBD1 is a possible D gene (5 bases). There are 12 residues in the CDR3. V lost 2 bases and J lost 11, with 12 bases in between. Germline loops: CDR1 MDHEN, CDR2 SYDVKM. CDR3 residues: CASSLAGRWAFF. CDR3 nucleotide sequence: TGTGCCAGCAGTTTAGCGGGGCGCTGGGCTTTCTTT. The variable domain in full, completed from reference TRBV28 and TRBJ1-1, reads DVKVTQSSRYLVKRTGEKVFLECVQDMDHENMFWYRQDPGLGLRLIYFSYDVKMKEKGDIPEGYSVSREKKERFSLILESASTNQTSMYLCASSLAGRWAFFGQGTRLTVV.

CDR3 DNA: TGTGCCAGCAGCTTCGGGACAGCCAACTACGAGCAGTACTTC. Amino acid sequence: CASSFGTANYEQYF. The chain links TRBV11-2 to TRBJ2-7; TRBD1 aligns across 7 bases. This CDR3 spans 14 amino acids. From germline, CDR1 is SGHAT and CDR2 FQNNGV. With V trimmed by 3 bases and J by 3 bases, 5 bases remained unmatched.

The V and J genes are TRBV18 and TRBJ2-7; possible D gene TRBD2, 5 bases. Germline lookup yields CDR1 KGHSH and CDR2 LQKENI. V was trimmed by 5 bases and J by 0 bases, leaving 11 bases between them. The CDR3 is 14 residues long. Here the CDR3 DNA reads TGTGCCAGCTCATTTAGCGAGGTCTCCTACGAGCAGTACTTC. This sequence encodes CASSFSEVSYEQYF. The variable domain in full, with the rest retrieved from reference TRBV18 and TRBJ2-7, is NAGVMQNPRHLVRRRGQEARLRCSPMKGHSHVYWYRQLPEEGLKFMVYLQKENIIDESGMPKERFSAEFPKEGPSILRIQQVVRGDSAAYFCASSFSEVSYEQYFGPGTRLTVT.

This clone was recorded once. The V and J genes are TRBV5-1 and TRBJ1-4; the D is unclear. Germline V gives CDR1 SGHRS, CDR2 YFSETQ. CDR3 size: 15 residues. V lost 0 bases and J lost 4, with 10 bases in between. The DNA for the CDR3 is TGCGCCAGCAGCTTGGCCGATTTAGTTAATGAAAAACTGTTTTTT. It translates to CASSLADLVNEKLFF.

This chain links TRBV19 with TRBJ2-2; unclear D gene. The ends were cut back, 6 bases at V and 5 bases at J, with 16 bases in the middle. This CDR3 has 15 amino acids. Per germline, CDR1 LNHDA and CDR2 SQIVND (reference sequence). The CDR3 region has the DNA TGTGCCAGTAGGAGAGGAACTACCGGAACCGGGGAGCTGTTTTTT. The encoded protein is CASRRGTTGTGELFF.

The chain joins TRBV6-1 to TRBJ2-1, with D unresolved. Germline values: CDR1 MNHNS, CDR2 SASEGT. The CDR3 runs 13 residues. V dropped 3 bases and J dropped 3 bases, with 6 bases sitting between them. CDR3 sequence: CASSDRNYNEQFF. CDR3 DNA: TGTGCCAGCAGTGACAGAAACTACAATGAGCAGTTCTTC.

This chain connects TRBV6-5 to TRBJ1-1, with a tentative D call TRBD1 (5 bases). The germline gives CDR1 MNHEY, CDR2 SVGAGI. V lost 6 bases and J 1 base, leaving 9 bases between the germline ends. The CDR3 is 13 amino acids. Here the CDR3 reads CASSTGKNTEAFF. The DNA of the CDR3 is TGTGCCAGCAGCACAGGAAAGAACACTGAAGCTTTCTTT.

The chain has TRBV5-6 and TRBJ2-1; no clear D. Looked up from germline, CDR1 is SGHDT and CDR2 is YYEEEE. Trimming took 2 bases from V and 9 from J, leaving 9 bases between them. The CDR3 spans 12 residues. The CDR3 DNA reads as TGTGCCAGCAGCTTTTCGACGGGTGAGCAGTTCTTC. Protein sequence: CASSFSTGEQFF.

The CDR3 coding sequence is TGTGCCGCAGGCCCGGGACTCTCCTACGAGCAGTACTTC. Amino acid sequence: CAAGPGLSYEQYF. The chain combines TRBV28 with TRBJ2-7, with a possible D match to TRBD2 (6 bases). Trimming left V 11 bases short and J 0 bases short, with 14 bases between. Per germline, CDR1 MDHEN and CDR2 SYDVKM. This CDR3 comprises 13 residues.

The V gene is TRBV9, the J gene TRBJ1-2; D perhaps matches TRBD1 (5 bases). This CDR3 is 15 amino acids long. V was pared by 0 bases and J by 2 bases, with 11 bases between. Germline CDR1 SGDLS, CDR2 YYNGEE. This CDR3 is CASSVGTEGNYGYTF. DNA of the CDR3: TGTGCCAGCAGCGTAGGAACGGAGGGGAACTATGGCTACACCTTC.

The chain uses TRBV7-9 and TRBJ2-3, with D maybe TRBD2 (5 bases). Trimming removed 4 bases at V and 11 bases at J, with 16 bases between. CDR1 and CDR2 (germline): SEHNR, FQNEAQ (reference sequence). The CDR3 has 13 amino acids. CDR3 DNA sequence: TGTGCCAGCAGCTGGGATCACAGCGGAAAGCAGTATTTT. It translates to CASSWDHSGKQYF.

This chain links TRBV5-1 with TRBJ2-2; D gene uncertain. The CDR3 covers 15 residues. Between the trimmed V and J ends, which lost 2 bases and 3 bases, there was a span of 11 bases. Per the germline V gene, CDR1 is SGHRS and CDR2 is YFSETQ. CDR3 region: CASSFGDMDTGELFF. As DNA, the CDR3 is TGCGCCAGCAGCTTCGGTGACATGGACACCGGGGAGCTGTTTTTT.

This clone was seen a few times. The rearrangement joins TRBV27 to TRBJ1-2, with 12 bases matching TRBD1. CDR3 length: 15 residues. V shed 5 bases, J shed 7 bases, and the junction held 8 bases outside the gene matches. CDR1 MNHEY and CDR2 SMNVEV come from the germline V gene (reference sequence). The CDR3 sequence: CASSPRDRGRGGYTF. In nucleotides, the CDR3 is TGTGCCAGCAGTCCCCGGGACAGGGGGCGCGGTGGCTACACCTTC.

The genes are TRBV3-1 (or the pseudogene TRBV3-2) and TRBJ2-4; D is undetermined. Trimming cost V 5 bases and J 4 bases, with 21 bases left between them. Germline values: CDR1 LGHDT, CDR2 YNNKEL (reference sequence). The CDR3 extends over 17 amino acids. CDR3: CASSDPGFGPKKNIQYF. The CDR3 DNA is TGTGCCAGCAGCGACCCCGGCTTTGGCCCCAAAAAAAACATTCAGTACTTC.

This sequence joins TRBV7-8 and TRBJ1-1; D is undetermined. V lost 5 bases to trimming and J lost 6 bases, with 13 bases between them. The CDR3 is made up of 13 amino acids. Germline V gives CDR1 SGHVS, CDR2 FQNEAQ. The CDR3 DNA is TGTGCCAGCAGCGCCCGCCGAAGGGCTGAAGCTTTCTTT. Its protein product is CASSARRRAEAFF. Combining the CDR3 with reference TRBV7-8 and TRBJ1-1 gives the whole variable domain GAGVSQSPRYKVAKRGQDVALRCDPISGHVSLFWYQQALGQGPEFLTYFQNEAQLDKSGLPSDRFFAERPEGSVSTLKIQRTQQEDSAVYLCASSARRRAEAFFGQGTRLTVV.

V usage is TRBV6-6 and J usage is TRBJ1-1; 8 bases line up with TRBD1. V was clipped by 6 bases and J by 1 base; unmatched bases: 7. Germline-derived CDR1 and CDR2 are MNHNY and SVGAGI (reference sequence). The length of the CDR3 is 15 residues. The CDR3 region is CASRRGGTGNTEAFF. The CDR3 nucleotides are TGTGCCAGCAGACGGGGGGGGACAGGGAACACTGAAGCTTTCTTT.

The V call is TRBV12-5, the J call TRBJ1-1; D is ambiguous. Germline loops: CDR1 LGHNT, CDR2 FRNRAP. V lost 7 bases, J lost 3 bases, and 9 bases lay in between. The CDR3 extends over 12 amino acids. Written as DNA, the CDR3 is TGTGCTAGTGCCCTCATGGACACTGAAGCTTTCTTT. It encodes CASALMDTEAFF.

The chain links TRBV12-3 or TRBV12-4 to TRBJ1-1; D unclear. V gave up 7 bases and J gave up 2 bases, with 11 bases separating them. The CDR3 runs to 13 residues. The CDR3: CASTWAANTEAFF. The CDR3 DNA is TGTGCCAGCACCTGGGCGGCTAACACTGAAGCTTTCTTT.

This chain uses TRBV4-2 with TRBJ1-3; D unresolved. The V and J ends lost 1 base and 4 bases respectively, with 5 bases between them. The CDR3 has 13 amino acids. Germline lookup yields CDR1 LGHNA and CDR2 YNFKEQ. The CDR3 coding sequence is TGTGCCAGCAGCCAAGTGGGGGGAAACACCATATATTTT. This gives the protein CASSQVGGNTIYF.

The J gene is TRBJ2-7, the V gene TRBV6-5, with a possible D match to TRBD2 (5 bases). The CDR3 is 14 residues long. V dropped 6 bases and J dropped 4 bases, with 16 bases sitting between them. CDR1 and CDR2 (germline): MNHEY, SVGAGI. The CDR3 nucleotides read TGTGCCAGCAGGGGTGCACGGGGTATTTACGAGCAGTACTTC. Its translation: CASRGARGIYEQYF.

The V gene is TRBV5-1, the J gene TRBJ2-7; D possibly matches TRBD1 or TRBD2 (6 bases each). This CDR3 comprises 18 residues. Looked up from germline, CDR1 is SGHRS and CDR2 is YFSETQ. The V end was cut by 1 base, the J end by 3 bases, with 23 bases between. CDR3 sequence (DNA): TGCGCCAGCAGCTTGCGCGGCGGGACAAGCCGGCAGCGCTACGAGCAGTACTTC. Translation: CASSLRGGTSRQRYEQYF. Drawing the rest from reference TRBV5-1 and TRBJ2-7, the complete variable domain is KAGVTQTPRYLIKTRGQQVTLSCSPISGHRSVSWYQQTPGQGLQFLFEYFSETQRNKGNFPGRFSGRQFSNSRSEMNVSTLELGDSALYLCASSLRGGTSRQRYEQYFGPGTRLTVT.

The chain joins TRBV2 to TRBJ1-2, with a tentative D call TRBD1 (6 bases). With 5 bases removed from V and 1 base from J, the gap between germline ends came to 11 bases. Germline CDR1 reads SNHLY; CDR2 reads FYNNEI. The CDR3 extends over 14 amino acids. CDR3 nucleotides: TGTGCCAGCAGTCCCGGGACATATAACTATGGCTACACCTTC. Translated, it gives CASSPGTYNYGYTF.

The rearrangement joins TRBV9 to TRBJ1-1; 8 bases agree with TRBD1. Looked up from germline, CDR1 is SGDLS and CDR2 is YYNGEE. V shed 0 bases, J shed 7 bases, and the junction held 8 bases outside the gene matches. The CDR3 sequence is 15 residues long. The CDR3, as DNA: TGTGCCAGCAGCGTAGGGGGGGACAGGCGCCTTGAAGCTTTCTTT. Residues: CASSVGGDRRLEAFF.